The 3 T cell receptor beta chains reported below all come from one sample, sequenced in a study of blood T cell repertoires in COVID-19. Produced via immunoSEQ multiplex PCR; TCRdb's table is partial and in-frame only. The sample yields 310,000 or so clones, about nine tenths seen once. The sample was PBMCs or T cells enriched from blood (not recorded which). These receptors came from a woman aged 18-29 years who had recovered from COVID-19.

The CDR3 protein is CASSLGTGFGANVLTF. The CDR3 nucleotides read TGTGCCAGCAGCTTGGGGACAGGGTTCGGGGCCAACGTCCTGACTTTC. V gene TRBV5-4 combines with J gene TRBJ2-6, with TRBD1 identical over 8 bases. CDR1 and CDR2 (germline): SGHNT, YYREEE (reference sequence). V trimming: 0 bases; J trimming: 4 bases; junction bases outside the gene matches: 3. The CDR3 covers 16 residues.

About this clone: Other nucleotide sequences from this sample produce the same CDR3. V gene TRBV19 combines with J gene TRBJ1-5, with D possibly TRBD1 on 5 matching bases. The V end lost 3 bases, the J end lost 2 bases, and 11 bases lay between the germline ends. CDR3 length: 15 amino acids. CDR1 and CDR2 (germline): LNHDA, SQIVND (reference sequence). Here the CDR3 reads CASSIVQGGNQPQHF. The CDR3 nucleotides read TGTGCCAGTAGTATTGTGCAGGGTGGCAATCAGCCCCAGCATTTT.

V usage is TRBV2 and J usage is TRBJ2-1; 7 nucleotides match TRBD1. CDR1 and CDR2 from the germline V gene are SNHLY and FYNNEI. CDR3 length: 13 amino acids. Trimming cost V 7 bases and J 10 bases; bases outside gene matches: 10. The CDR3 DNA follows: TGTGCCAGCAAGCAATTCCCGACAGGGGAGCAGTTCTTC. It encodes CASKQFPTGEQFF.